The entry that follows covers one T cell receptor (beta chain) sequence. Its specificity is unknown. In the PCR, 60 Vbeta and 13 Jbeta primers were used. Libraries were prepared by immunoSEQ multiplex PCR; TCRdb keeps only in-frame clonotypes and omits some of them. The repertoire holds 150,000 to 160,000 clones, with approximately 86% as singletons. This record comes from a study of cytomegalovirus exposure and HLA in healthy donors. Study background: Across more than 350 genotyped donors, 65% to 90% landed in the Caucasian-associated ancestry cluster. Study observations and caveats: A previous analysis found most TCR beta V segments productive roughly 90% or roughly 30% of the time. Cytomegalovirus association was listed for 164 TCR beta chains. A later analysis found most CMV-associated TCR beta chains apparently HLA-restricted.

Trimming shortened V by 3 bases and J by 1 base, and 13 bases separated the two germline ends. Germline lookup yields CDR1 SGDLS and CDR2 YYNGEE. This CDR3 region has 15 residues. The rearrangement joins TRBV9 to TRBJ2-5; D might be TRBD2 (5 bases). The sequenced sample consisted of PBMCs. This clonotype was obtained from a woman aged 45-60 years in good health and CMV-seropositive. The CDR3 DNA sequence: TGTGCCAGCAGCGCAGGAGGAATAGTCCAAGAGACCCAGTACTTC. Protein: CASSAGGIVQETQYF.